These T cell receptor beta chains were read from a single sample in a study of blood T cell repertoires in COVID-19. Data came from immunoSEQ multiplex PCR; TCRdb stores just in-frame clones and leaves some out. The repertoire consists of 250,000 to 300,000 clones, with 65% to 85% occurring once and the leading ten covering 3.4%. The sequencing sample was made of PBMCs or T cells enriched from blood (not recorded which). The receptors here all came from a man aged 50-60 years who had recovered from COVID-19. Each CDR3 is given with its conserved first and last residue. D genes are given only for firm matches. The size of a clone is reported for some rows only, either as once, few or many, or as a class for expanded clones.

v_gene: TRBV11-2; d_gene: -; j_gene: TRBJ2-3; len: 18; abundance: -; CDR3nt: TGTGCCAGCAGCTTAAGATTAGCCGGGATCAAGAGCACAGATACGCAGTATTTT; CDR3aa: CASSLRLAGIKSTDTQYF
v_gene: TRBV5-1; d_gene: TRBD1; j_gene: TRBJ2-3; len: 15; abundance: -; CDR3nt: TGCGCCAGCAGCTCGGGACAGGGAGTCCCACTACCGCAGTATTTT; CDR3aa: CASSSGQGVPLPQYF
v_gene: TRBV11-3; d_gene: TRBD1; j_gene: TRBJ2-7; len: 17; abundance: -; CDR3nt: TGTGCCAGCAGCCTGGGACAGGGGGCTCTCATCTCCTACGAGCAGTACTTC; CDR3aa: CASSLGQGALISYEQYF
v_gene: TRBV12-5; d_gene: TRBD2; j_gene: TRBJ2-3; len: 16; abundance: -; CDR3nt: TGTGCTAGTGGTTTCCCCGGGACTAGCCTTCTTGATACGCAGTATTTT; CDR3aa: CASGFPGTSLLDTQYF
v_gene: TRBV27; d_gene: TRBD2; j_gene: TRBJ2-3; len: 15; abundance: -; CDR3nt: TGTGCCAGCAGTTTAGTGGGACTAGCCGCAGATACGCAGTATTTT; CDR3aa: CASSLVGLAADTQYF
v_gene: TRBV12-3/TRBV12-4; d_gene: -; j_gene: TRBJ1-5; len: 12; abundance: -; CDR3nt: TGTGCCAGCAGTTTGAGAAATCAGCCCCAGCATTTT; CDR3aa: CASSLRNQPQHF
v_gene: TRBV30; d_gene: -; j_gene: TRBJ1-1; len: 13; abundance: -; CDR3nt: TGTGCCTGGGTACAGGGAGTGAACACTGAAGCTTTCTTT; CDR3aa: CAWVQGVNTEAFF
v_gene: TRBV7-3; d_gene: TRBD2; j_gene: TRBJ2-2; len: 15; abundance: -; CDR3nt: TGTGCCAGCAGCCCTGGGAGGGAGAACACCGGGGAGCTGTTTTTT; CDR3aa: CASSPGRENTGELFF
v_gene: TRBV5-4; d_gene: -; j_gene: TRBJ2-5; len: 14; abundance: once; CDR3nt: TGTGCCAGCAGCTTGGTTCTGACGGGGGAGACCCAGTACTTC; CDR3aa: CASSLVLTGETQYF
v_gene: TRBV27; d_gene: TRBD1; j_gene: TRBJ2-7; len: 15; abundance: -; CDR3nt: TGTGCCAGCAGTTCCCCGGGACAGGGGGTACAAGAGCAGTACTTC; CDR3aa: CASSSPGQGVQEQYF
v_gene: TRBV5-6; d_gene: -; j_gene: TRBJ2-1; len: 17; abundance: -; CDR3nt: TGTGCCAGCAGCTCCGGCGGGCGGCCGAGCTCCTACAATGAGCAGTTCTTC; CDR3aa: CASSSGGRPSSYNEQFF
v_gene: TRBV29-1; d_gene: -; j_gene: TRBJ1-3; len: 13; abundance: -; CDR3nt: TGCAGCGTATCCCAGGTGTCTGGAAACACCATATATTTT; CDR3aa: CSVSQVSGNTIYF
v_gene: TRBV5-6; d_gene: TRBD1; j_gene: TRBJ1-5; len: 14; abundance: -; CDR3nt: TGTGCCAGCAGCCCCCGGGACAGGGCTCAGCCCCAGCATTTT; CDR3aa: CASSPRDRAQPQHF
v_gene: TRBV5-5; d_gene: -; j_gene: TRBJ2-7; len: 16; abundance: -; CDR3nt: TGTGCCAGCAGCTTGGTGGGGGGACGGGAATCATACGAGCAGTACTTC; CDR3aa: CASSLVGGRESYEQYF
v_gene: TRBV6-4; d_gene: TRBD1; j_gene: TRBJ1-2; len: 13; abundance: -; CDR3nt: TGTGCCAGGGGGCAGACAGGGTACTATGGCTACACCTTC; CDR3aa: CARGQTGYYGYTF
v_gene: TRBV6-5; d_gene: -; j_gene: TRBJ1-3; len: 14; abundance: -; CDR3nt: TGTGCCAGCAGCCCGGCAGGGCAAGGAAACACCATATATTTT; CDR3aa: CASSPAGQGNTIYF
v_gene: TRBV6-5; d_gene: TRBD1; j_gene: TRBJ2-1; len: 15; abundance: -; CDR3nt: TGTGCCAGCAGTTACGCAGGGGGCAGGAGCAATGAGCAGTTCTTC; CDR3aa: CASSYAGGRSNEQFF
v_gene: TRBV29-1; d_gene: TRBD1; j_gene: TRBJ2-7; len: 15; abundance: -; CDR3nt: TGCAGCGCGCAGCGCGAACAGGGGCAATTCTACGAGCAGTACTTC; CDR3aa: CSAQREQGQFYEQYF
v_gene: TRBV5-1; d_gene: TRBD1; j_gene: TRBJ2-4; len: 12; abundance: -; CDR3nt: TGCGCCAGTCCGGGACAGAAAAACATTCAGTACTTC; CDR3aa: CASPGQKNIQYF
v_gene: TRBV18; d_gene: -; j_gene: TRBJ2-1; len: 13; abundance: few; CDR3nt: TGTGCCAGCTCACCGAAGGGAGGGGGTGAGCAGTTCTTC; CDR3aa: CASSPKGGGEQFF
v_gene: TRBV21-1; d_gene: -; j_gene: TRBJ1-3; len: 13; abundance: -; CDR3nt: TGTGCCAGCAACAAACGGGAAGGAAACACCATATATTTT; CDR3aa: CASNKREGNTIYF
v_gene: TRBV7-2; d_gene: TRBD1; j_gene: TRBJ1-6; len: 15; abundance: -; CDR3nt: TGTGCCAGCAGCTTAGTTGGCAGGGGGTATTCACCCCTCCACTTT; CDR3aa: CASSLVGRGYSPLHF
v_gene: TRBV28; d_gene: -; j_gene: TRBJ1-1; len: 12; abundance: -; CDR3nt: TGTGCCAGCCGGGTGGGGGGGGCTAAGGATTTCTTT; CDR3aa: CASRVGGAKDFF